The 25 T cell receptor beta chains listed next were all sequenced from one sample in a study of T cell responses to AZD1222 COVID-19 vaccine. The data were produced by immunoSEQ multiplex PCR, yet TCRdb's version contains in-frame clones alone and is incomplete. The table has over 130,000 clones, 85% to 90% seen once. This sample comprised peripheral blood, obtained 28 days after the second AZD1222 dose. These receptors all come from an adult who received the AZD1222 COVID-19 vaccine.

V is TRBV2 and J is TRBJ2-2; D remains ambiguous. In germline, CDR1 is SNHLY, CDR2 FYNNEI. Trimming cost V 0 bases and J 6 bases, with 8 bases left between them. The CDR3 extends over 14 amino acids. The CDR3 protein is CASSEARLSGELFF. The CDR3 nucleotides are TGTGCCAGCAGTGAAGCGAGATTGTCCGGGGAGCTGTTTTTT.

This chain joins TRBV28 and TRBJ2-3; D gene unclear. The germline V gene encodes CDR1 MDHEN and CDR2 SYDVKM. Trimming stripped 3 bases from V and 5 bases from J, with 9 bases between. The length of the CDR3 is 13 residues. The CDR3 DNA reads TGTGCCAGCAGTTTGGCACGGATAGATACGCAGTATTTT. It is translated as CASSLARIDTQYF.

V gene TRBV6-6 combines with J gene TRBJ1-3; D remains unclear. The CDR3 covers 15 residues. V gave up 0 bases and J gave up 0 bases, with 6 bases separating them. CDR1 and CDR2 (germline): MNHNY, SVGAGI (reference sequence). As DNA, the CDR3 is TGTGCCAGCAGTTACTCTGCAGACTCTGGAAACACCATATATTTT. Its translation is CASSYSADSGNTIYF.

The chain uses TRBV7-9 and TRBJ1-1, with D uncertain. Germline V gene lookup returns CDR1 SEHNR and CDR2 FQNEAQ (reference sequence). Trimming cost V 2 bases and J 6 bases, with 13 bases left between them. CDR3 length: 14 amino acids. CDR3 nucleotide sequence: TGTGCCAGCAGCTTACTGGCCAAGCCAGCTGAAGCTTTCTTT. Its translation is CASSLLAKPAEAFF.

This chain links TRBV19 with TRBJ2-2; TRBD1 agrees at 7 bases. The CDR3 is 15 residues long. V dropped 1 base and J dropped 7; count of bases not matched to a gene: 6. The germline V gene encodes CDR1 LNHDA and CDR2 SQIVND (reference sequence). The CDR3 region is CASSIGGGFGGELFF. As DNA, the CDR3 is TGTGCCAGTAGTATAGGAGGGGGCTTTGGCGGGGAGCTGTTTTTT.

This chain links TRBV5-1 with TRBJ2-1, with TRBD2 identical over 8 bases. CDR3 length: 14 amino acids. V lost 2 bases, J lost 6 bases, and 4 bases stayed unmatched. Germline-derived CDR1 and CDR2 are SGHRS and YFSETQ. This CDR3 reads CASSFGGASNEQFF. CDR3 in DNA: TGCGCCAGCAGCTTCGGGGGGGCGTCCAATGAGCAGTTCTTC. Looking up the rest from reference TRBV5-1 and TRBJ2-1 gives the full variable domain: KAGVTQTPRYLIKTRGQQVTLSCSPISGHRSVSWYQQTPGQGLQFLFEYFSETQRNKGNFPGRFSGRQFSNSRSEMNVSTLELGDSALYLCASSFGGASNEQFFGPGTRLTVL.

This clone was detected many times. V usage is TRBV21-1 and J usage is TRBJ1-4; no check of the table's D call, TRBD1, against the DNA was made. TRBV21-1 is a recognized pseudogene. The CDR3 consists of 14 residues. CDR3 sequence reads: CASSKNREGEKLFF. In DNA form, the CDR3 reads TGTGCCAGCAGCAAGAACAGGGAAGGAGAAAAACTGTTTTTT.

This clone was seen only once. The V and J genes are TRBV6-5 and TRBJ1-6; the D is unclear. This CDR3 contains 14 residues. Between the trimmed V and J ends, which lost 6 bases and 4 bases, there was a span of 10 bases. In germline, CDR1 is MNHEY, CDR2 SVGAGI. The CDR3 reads CASSPPGYNSPLHF. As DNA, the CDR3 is TGTGCCAGCAGCCCCCCTGGGTATAATTCACCCCTCCACTTT.

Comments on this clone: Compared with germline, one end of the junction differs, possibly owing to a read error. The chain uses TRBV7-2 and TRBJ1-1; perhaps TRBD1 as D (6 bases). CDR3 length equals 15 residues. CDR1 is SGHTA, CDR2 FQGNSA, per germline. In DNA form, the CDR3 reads TGTGCCAGCAGATTAGACAGGACGCGAGCCACTGAAGCTTTCTTT. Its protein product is CASRLDRTRATEAFF.

CDR3 DNA sequence: TGTGCCACCAGTGATTTCACAGGTGGCGGGAGGGCCCTGGCGGATACGCAGTATTTT. Translation gives CATSDFTGGGRALADTQYF. V and J are TRBV24-1 and TRBJ2-3; 9 bases line up with TRBD2. V dropped 1 base and J dropped 6; count of bases not matched to a gene: 16. From germline, CDR1 is KGHDR and CDR2 SFDVKD. This CDR3 is 19 amino acids long.

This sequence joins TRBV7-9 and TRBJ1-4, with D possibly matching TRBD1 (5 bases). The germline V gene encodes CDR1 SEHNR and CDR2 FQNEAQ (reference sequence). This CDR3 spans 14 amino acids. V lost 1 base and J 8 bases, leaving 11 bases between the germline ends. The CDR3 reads CASSLGRVGEKLFF. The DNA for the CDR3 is TGTGCCAGCAGCTTAGGCAGGGTGGGCGAAAAACTGTTTTTT.

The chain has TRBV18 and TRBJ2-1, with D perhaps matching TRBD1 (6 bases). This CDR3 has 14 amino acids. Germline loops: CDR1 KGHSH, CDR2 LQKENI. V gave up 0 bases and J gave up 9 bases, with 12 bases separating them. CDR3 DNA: TGTGCCAGCTCACCACCAACAGGGCTAGGTGAGCAGTTCTTC. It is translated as CASSPPTGLGEQFF.

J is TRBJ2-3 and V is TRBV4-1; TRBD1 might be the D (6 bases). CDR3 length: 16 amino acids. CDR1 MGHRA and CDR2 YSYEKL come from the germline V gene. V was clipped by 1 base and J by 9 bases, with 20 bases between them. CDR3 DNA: TGCGCCAGCAGCCAAGTTTCACCCTCCCTAGGGGGAACGCAGTATTTT. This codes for CASSQVSPSLGGTQYF.

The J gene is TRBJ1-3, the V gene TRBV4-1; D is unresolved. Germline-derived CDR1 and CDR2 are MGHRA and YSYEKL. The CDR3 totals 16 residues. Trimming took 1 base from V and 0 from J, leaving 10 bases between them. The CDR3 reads CASSQVSQNSGNTIYF. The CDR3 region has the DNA TGCGCCAGCAGCCAAGTTTCACAGAACTCTGGAAACACCATATATTTT.

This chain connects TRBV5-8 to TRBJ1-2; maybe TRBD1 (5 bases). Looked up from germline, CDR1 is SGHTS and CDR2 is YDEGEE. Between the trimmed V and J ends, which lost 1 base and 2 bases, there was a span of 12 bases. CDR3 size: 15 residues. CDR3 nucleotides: TGTGCCAGCAGCTTGATCGGGGAGGGGAACTATGGCTACACCTTC. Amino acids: CASSLIGEGNYGYTF.

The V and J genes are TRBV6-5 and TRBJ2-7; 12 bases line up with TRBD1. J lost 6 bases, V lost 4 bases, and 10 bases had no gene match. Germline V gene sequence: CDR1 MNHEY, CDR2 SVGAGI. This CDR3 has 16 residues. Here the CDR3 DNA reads TGTGCCAGCAGTTGGTTCGGGACAGGGGGCAAAAGCGAGCAGTACTTC. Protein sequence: CASSWFGTGGKSEQYF.

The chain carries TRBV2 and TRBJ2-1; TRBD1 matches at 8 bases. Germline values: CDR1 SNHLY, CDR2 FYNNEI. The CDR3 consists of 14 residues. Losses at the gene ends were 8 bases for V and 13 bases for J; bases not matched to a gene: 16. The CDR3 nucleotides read TGTGCCAGCGGAGGGACAGGTCCATTCGGGTCCCAGTTCTTC. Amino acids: CASGGTGPFGSQFF.

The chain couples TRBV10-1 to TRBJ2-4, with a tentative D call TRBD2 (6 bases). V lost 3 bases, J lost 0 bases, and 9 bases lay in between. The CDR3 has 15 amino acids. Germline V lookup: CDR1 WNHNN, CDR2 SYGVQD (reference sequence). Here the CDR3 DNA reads TGCGCCAGCAGTGAAGGAGGGACAGCCAAAAACATTCAGTACTTC. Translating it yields CASSEGGTAKNIQYF.

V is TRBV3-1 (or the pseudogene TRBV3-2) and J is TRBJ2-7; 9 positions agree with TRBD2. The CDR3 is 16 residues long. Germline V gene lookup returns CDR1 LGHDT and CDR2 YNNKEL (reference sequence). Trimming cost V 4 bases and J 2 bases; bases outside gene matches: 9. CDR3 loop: CASSPQRGLAAYEQYF. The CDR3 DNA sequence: TGTGCCAGCAGCCCACAGCGGGGACTAGCCGCCTACGAGCAGTACTTC.

This chain's CDR3 is CASSLGSASGRLWANVLTF. The CDR3 DNA is TGTGCCAGCAGCTTAGGTTCGGCTAGCGGTCGGCTCTGGGCCAACGTCCTGACTTTC. This chain joins TRBV7-2 and TRBJ2-6, with 7 bases that match TRBD2. CDR1 is SGHTA and CDR2 is FQGNSA in the germline V gene. The V gene end was trimmed by 1 base and the J gene end by 5 bases; junction bases not matched to a gene: 14. This CDR3 contains 19 residues.

The CDR3 coding sequence is TGTGCCAGCAGTCCCCGACAGGGGGCGCTAACCGGGGAGCTGTTTTTT. Its protein is CASSPRQGALTGELFF. The gene calls are TRBV27 and TRBJ2-2; the match to TRBD1 covers 10 bases. The germline V gene encodes CDR1 MNHEY and CDR2 SMNVEV (reference sequence). CDR3 length: 16 amino acids. The J segment lost 5 bases and the V segment lost 5 bases, leaving 8 bases of the junction unmatched.

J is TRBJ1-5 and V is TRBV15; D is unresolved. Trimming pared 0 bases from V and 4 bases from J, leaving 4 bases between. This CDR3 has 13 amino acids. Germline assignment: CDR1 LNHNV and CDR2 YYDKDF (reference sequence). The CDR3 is CATSRERNQPQHF. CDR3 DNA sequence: TGTGCCACCAGCAGAGAGAGGAATCAGCCCCAGCATTTT.

The CDR3 here is CASSLALHRVGQPQHF. The CDR3 DNA sequence: TGTGCCAGCAGCTTAGCCCTACACAGGGTAGGTCAGCCCCAGCATTTT. The gene calls are TRBV7-2 and TRBJ1-5; D is perhaps TRBD1 (6 bases). Germline V lookup: CDR1 SGHTA, CDR2 FQGNSA. With 0 bases removed from V and 6 bases from J, the gap between germline ends came to 15 bases. The CDR3 covers 16 residues.

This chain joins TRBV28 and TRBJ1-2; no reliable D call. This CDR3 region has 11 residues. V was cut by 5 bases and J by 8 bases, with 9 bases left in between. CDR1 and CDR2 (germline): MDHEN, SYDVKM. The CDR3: CASSPLRGYTF. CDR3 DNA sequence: TGTGCCAGCAGTCCCTTGAGGGGCTACACCTTC.

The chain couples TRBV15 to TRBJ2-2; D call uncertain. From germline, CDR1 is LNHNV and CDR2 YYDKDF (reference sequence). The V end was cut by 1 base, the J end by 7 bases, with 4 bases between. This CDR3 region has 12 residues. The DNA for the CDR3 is TGTGCCACCAGCAGAGCAAACGGGGAGCTGTTTTTT. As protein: CATSRANGELFF.